A selection of T cell receptor beta chains follows, all from one sample in a study of technical replicates of blood from four donors. TCRdb keeps only in-frame clones here, not all; method: immunoSEQ multiplex PCR. Among over 85,000 clones, 90% to 95% were seen once, and the ten largest hold over 0.2%. The sample taken for sequencing was T cells isolated from PBMCs. All receptors derive from a human donor in good health. CDR3s leave out the opening cysteine and the closing phenylalanine or tryptophan.

v_call: TRBV27; j_call: TRBJ1-5; cdr3_aa: ASSFAADRGRVNQPQH
v_call: TRBV7-3; j_call: TRBJ2-1; cdr3_aa: ASSLRSASGNNEQF
v_call: TRBV19; j_call: TRBJ1-1; cdr3_aa: ASSIPGGGSEAF
v_call: TRBV4-1; j_call: TRBJ1-2; cdr3_aa: ASRATGLTYGYT
v_call: TRBV5-5; j_call: TRBJ2-7; cdr3_aa: ASSPGQSYEQY
v_call: TRBV4-2; j_call: TRBJ1-4; cdr3_aa: ASSPREGGEKLF
v_call: TRBV5-1; j_call: TRBJ1-1; cdr3_aa: ASSGGARGNTEAF
v_call: TRBV18; j_call: TRBJ2-2; cdr3_aa: ASSPYETSTHTGELF
v_call: TRBV2; j_call: TRBJ2-7; cdr3_aa: ASRLEGYEQY
v_call: TRBV28; j_call: TRBJ1-1; cdr3_aa: ASKGLGGWMNTEAF
v_call: TRBV29-1; j_call: TRBJ2-7; cdr3_aa: SVATEGAGSYEQY
v_call: TRBV18; j_call: TRBJ1-5; cdr3_aa: ASSPPPGQYSNQPQH
v_call: TRBV6-1; j_call: TRBJ1-5; cdr3_aa: ASGPEGNQPQH
v_call: TRBV5-1; j_call: TRBJ2-1; cdr3_aa: ASSLASYNEQF